The 14 T cell receptor beta chains in this list originate from one sample, sequenced in a study of blood T cell repertoires in COVID-19. The data were produced by immunoSEQ multiplex PCR, yet TCRdb's version contains in-frame clones alone and is incomplete. This sample yields about 350,000 clones, of which less than 90% are seen a single time; roughly 3% belongs to the top ten. Sequenced sample: PBMCs or T cells enriched from blood (not recorded which). The source is a woman between 25 and 40 years old who had recovered from COVID-19.

The V gene is TRBV25-1, the J gene TRBJ1-2; TRBD1 aligns across 8 bases. This CDR3 comprises 16 residues. Trimming cost V 4 bases and J 5 bases; bases outside gene matches: 12. Germline CDR1 is MGHDK and CDR2 is SYGVNS. The CDR3 sequence: CASSAAGQGAYYGYTF. The CDR3 region has the DNA TGTGCCAGCAGTGCCGCCGGGCAGGGGGCCTATTATGGCTACACCTTC.

The rearrangement links TRBV7-9 to TRBJ1-3; D gene ambiguous. The CDR3 spans 15 residues. Germline loops: CDR1 SEHNR, CDR2 FQNEAQ (reference sequence). V lost 5 bases to trimming and J lost 0 bases, with 11 bases between them. CDR3 sequence reads: CASSQELISGNTIYF. For the CDR3, the DNA is TGTGCCAGCAGCCAAGAACTGATCTCTGGAAACACCATATATTTT.

CDR3 sequence reads: CASSAPGTGPYEQYF. The CDR3 region has the DNA TGTGCCAGTAGTGCGCCCGGGACAGGCCCCTACGAGCAGTACTTC. V usage is TRBV19 and J usage is TRBJ2-7; 8 nucleotides line up with TRBD1. The CDR3 covers 15 residues. Germline V gives CDR1 LNHDA, CDR2 SQIVND (reference sequence). With V trimmed by 5 bases and J by 2 bases, 8 bases remained unmatched.

In regard to this clone: At one end the junction does not follow the germline gene, possibly because of a read error. DNA for the CDR3: TGTGCCACTAGTAGGGGAGAGGATTGGGGCGAGCAGTACTTC. This translates into CATSRGEDWGEQYF. The gene calls are TRBV19 and TRBJ2-7; D could derive from TRBD1 or TRBD2 (5 bases each). There are 14 residues in the CDR3. Germline CDR1 is LNHDA and CDR2 is SQIVND (reference sequence).

The V call is TRBV7-9, the J call TRBJ2-2; 9 bases match TRBD2. From germline, CDR1 is SEHNR and CDR2 FQNEAQ (reference sequence). The V and J ends lost 5 bases and 6 bases, in that order; junction bases with no gene match: 7. The length of the CDR3 is 15 residues. Here the CDR3 reads CASSTQASGAGELFF. In nucleotides, the CDR3 is TGTGCCAGCAGCACACAAGCTAGCGGGGCCGGGGAGCTGTTTTTT.

The rearrangement links TRBV6-5 to TRBJ1-6; D is ambiguous. Germline V CDR1 and CDR2: MNHEY, SVGAGI. The CDR3 length is 15 residues. Trimming stripped 7 bases from V and 7 bases from J, with 17 bases between. The CDR3 sequence: CASNYGRVGNSPLHF. For the CDR3, the DNA is TGTGCCAGCAACTACGGGCGGGTAGGGAATTCACCCCTCCACTTT.

CDR3 DNA: TGTGCCAGCAGCCCCGGGGGGCAAGACGAGCAGTACTTC. Its protein product is CASSPGGQDEQYF. The V call is TRBV5-6, the J call TRBJ2-7; tentatively, D is TRBD2 (7 bases). Germline CDR1 SGHDT, CDR2 YYEEEE. Between the trimmed V and J ends, which lost 4 bases and 5 bases, there was a span of 13 bases. The CDR3 length is 13 residues.

CDR3 protein: CASRRTGGDYGYTF. The DNA for the CDR3 is TGTGCCAGCAGGAGGACAGGGGGTGACTATGGCTACACCTTC. This sequence joins TRBV27 and TRBJ1-2, with 10 bases aligning to TRBD1. Trimming at V came to 6 bases and at J to 3 bases, leaving 4 bases not matched to a gene. This CDR3 is built from 14 residues. Per germline, CDR1 MNHEY and CDR2 SMNVEV (reference sequence).

This sequence joins TRBV18 and TRBJ2-3; D remains unclear. V was clipped by 6 bases and J by 1 base, with 8 bases between them. The CDR3 runs to 13 residues. Looked up from germline, CDR1 is KGHSH and CDR2 is LQKENI. This CDR3 reads CASSSPGTDTQYF. The CDR3 coding sequence is TGTGCCAGCTCTTCACCGGGCACAGATACGCAGTATTTT. The entire variable domain, with the rest obtained from reference TRBV18 and TRBJ2-3, is as follows: NAGVMQNPRHLVRRRGQEARLRCSPMKGHSHVYWYRQLPEEGLKFMVYLQKENIIDESGMPKERFSAEFPKEGPSILRIQQVVRGDSAAYFCASSSPGTDTQYFGPGTRLTVL.

The gene calls are TRBV5-4 and TRBJ2-1, with a possible D match to TRBD2 (7 bases). The CDR3 is 13 residues long. V shed 6 bases and J shed 8 bases, with 15 bases lying between them. CDR1 is SGHNT and CDR2 is YYREEE in the germline V gene (reference sequence). The CDR3 reads CASNGGLMDEQFF. CDR3 in DNA: TGTGCCAGCAACGGGGGGCTTATGGATGAGCAGTTCTTC.

Comment on this clone: This CDR3 is also generated by other DNA sequences in the sample. The chain combines TRBV5-1 with TRBJ2-1; 9 nucleotides align to TRBD2. CDR1 is SGHRS, CDR2 YFSETQ, per germline. The length of the CDR3 is 16 residues. Trimming removed 0 bases from V and 2 bases from J; junction bases left unmatched: 3. The CDR3 is CASSLVASGTYNEQFF. The CDR3 DNA sequence: TGCGCCAGCAGCTTGGTAGCTAGCGGGACCTACAATGAGCAGTTCTTC.

This chain connects TRBV4-2 to TRBJ2-7; 8 bases are a match to TRBD2. The CDR3 contains 14 residues. In germline, CDR1 is LGHNA, CDR2 YNFKEQ. J gave up 1 base and V 4 bases, and 3 bases lay outside the gene matches. The CDR3 bases are TGTGCCAGCAGCCCGCGGGGGGAATCCTACGAGCAGTACTTC. This encodes CASSPRGESYEQYF.

The gene calls are TRBV28 and TRBJ1-6; no definite D call. CDR3 length: 15 amino acids. The V and J ends lost 3 bases and 7 bases respectively, with 13 bases between them. In germline, CDR1 is MDHEN, CDR2 SYDVKM. The CDR3 region has the DNA TGTGCCAGCAGTTTGTTAGGCGACAAGAATTCACCCCTCCACTTT. Translation: CASSLLGDKNSPLHF.

This chain links TRBV7-2 with TRBJ2-4; unclear D gene. Trimming cost V 1 base and J 5 bases, with 6 bases left between them. CDR1 SGHTA and CDR2 FQGNSA come from the germline V gene. The CDR3 spans 13 residues. The CDR3 coding sequence is TGTGCCAGCAGCTTAGACCTAGAAAACATTCAGTACTTC. Protein product: CASSLDLENIQYF.